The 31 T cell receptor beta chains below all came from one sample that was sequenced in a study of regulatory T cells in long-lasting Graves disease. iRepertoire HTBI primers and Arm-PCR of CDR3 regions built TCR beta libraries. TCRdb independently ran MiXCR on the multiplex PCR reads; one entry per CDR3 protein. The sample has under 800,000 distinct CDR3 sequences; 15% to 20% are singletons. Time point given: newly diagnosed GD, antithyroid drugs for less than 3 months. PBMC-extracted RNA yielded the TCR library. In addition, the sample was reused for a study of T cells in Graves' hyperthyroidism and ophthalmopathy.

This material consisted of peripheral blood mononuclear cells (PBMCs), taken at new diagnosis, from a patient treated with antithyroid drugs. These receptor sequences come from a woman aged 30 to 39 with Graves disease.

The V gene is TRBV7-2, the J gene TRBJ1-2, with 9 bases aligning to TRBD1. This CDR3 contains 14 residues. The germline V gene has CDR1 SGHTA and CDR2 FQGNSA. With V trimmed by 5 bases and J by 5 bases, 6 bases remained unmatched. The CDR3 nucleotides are TGTGCCAGCAGCCCTTACGACAGGGGGTATGGCTACACCTTC. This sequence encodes CASSPYDRGYGYTF.

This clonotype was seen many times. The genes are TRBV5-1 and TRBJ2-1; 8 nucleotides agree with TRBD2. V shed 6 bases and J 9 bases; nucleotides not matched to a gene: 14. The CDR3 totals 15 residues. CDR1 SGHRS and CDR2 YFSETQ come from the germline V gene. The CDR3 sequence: CASTEPAGGDREQFF. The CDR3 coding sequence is TGCGCCAGCACCGAACCGGCGGGAGGTGATCGTGAGCAGTTCTTC.

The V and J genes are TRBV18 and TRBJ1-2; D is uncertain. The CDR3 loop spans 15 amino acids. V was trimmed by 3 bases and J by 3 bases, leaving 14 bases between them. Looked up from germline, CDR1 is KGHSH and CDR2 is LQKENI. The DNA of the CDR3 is TGTGCCAGCTCACCCATGGCTCAGAGGGACTATGGCTACACCTTC. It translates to CASSPMAQRDYGYTF.

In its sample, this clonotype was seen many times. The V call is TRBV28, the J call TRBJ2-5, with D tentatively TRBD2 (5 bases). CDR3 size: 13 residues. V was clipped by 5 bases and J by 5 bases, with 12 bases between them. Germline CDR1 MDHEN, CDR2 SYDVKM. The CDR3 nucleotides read TGTGCCAGCAGTGCGGCGGGTATGGAGACCCAGTACTTC. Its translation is CASSAAGMETQYF.

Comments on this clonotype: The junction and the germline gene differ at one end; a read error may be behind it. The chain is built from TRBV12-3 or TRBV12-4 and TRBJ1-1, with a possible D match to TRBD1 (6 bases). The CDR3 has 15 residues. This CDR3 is CASSPQKDRDTEAFF. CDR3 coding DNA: TGCGCCAGCAGCCCCCAGAAGGACAGAGACACTGAAGCTTTCTTT.

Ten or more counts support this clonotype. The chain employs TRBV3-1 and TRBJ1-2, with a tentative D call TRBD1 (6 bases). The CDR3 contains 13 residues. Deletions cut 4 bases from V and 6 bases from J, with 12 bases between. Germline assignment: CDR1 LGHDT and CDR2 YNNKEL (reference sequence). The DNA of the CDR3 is TGTGCCAGCAGCCCTAGGACAGACCATGGCTACACCTTC. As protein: CASSPRTDHGYTF.

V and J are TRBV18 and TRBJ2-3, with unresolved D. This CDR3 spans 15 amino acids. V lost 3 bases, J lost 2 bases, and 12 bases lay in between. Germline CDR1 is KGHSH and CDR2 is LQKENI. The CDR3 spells CASSPPAMYTDTQYF. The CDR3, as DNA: TGTGCCAGCTCACCTCCTGCTATGTACACAGATACGCAGTATTTT. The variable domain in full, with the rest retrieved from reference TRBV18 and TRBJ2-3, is NAGVMQNPRHLVRRRGQEARLRCSPMKGHSHVYWYRQLPEEGLKFMVYLQKENIIDESGMPKERFSAEFPKEGPSILRIQQVVRGDSAAYFCASSPPAMYTDTQYFGPGTRLTVL.

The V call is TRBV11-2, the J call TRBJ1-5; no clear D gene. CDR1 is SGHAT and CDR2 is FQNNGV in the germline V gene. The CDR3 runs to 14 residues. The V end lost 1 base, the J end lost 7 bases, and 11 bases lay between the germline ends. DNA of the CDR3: TGTGCCAGCAGCTTAGCCGGTCATGGACAGCCCCAGCATTTT. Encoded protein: CASSLAGHGQPQHF.

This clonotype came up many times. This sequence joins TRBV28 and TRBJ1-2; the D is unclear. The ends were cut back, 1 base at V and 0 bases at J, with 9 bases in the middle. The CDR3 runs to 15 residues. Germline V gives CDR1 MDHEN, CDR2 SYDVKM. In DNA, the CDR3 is TGTGCCAGCAGTTTATCTCCCATACCTAACTATGGCTACACCTTC. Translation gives CASSLSPIPNYGYTF.

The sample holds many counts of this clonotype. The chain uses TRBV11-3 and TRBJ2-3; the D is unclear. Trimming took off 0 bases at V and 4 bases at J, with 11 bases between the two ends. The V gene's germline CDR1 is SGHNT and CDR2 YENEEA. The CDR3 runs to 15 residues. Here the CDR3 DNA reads TGTGCCAGCAGCTTAGACGCCAGTCGGCCAGATACGCAGTATTTT. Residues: CASSLDASRPDTQYF.

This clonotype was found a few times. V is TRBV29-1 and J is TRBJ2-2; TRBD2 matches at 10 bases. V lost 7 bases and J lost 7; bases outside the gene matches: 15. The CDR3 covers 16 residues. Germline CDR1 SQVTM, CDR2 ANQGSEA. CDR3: CSATKSGTSVNGELFF. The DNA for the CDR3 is TGCAGCGCGACTAAATCCGGGACTAGCGTCAACGGGGAGCTGTTTTTT.

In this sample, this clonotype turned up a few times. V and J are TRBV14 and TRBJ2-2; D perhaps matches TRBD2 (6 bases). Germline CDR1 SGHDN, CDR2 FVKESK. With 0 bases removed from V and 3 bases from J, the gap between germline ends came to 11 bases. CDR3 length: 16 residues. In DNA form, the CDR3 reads TGTGCCAGCAGCCAAGACCCGGGGGTTTACACCGGGGAGCTGTTTTTT. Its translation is CASSQDPGVYTGELFF.

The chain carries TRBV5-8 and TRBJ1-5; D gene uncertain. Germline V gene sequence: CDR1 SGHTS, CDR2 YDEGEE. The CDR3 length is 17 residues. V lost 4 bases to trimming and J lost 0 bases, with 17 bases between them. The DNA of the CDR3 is TGTGCCAGCAGCCGAGTCTTGGACTTATATAGCAATCAGCCCCAGCATTTT. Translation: CASSRVLDLYSNQPQHF.

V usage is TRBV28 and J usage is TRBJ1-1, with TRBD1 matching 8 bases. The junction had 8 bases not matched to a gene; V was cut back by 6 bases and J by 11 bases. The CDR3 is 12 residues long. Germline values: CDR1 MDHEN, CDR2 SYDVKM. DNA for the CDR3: TGTGCCAGCAGACAGGGGGGGGCGCGCGCTTTCTTT. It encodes CASRQGGARAFF.

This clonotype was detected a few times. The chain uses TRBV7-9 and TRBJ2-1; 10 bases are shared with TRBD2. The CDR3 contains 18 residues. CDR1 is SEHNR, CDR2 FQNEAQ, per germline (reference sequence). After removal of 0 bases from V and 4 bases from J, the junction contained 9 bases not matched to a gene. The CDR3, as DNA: TGTGCCAGCAGCTTAGCGATGCTAGCGGGAGTTATGTACAATGAGCAGTTCTTC. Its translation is CASSLAMLAGVMYNEQFF. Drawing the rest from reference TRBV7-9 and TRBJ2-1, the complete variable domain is DTGVSQNPRHKITKRGQNVTFRCDPISEHNRLYWYRQTLGQGPEFLTYFQNEAQLEKSRLLSDRFSAERPKGSFSTLEIQRTEQGDSAMYLCASSLAMLAGVMYNEQFFGPGTRLTVL.

CDR3 region: CASSLAHGGEGLETQYF. CDR3 DNA sequence: TGTGCCAGCAGTTTAGCGCATGGGGGAGAGGGCCTGGAGACCCAGTACTTC. The V call is TRBV12-3 or TRBV12-4, the J call TRBJ2-5; D is possibly TRBD1 or TRBD2 (5 bases each). The CDR3 totals 17 residues. Trimming shortened V by 0 bases and J by 5 bases, and 19 bases separated the two germline ends.

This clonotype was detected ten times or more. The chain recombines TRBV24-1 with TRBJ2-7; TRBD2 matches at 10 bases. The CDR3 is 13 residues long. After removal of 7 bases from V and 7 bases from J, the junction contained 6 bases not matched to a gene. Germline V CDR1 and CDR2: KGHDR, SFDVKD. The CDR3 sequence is CATSSGLATEQYF. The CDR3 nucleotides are TGTGCCACCAGCTCGGGACTAGCGACTGAGCAGTACTTC.

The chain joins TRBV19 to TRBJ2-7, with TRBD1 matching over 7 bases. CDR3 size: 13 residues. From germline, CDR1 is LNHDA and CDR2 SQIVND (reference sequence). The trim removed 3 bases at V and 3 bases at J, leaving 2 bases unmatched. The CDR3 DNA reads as TGTGCCAGTAGTATTCGGGACAGCTACGAGCAGTACTTC. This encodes CASSIRDSYEQYF.

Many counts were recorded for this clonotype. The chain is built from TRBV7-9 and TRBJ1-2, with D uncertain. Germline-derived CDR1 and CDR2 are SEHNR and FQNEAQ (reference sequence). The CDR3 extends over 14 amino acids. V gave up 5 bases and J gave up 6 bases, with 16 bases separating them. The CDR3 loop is CASSQGTDGHGYTF. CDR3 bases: TGTGCCAGCAGCCAAGGAACGGACGGCCATGGCTACACCTTC. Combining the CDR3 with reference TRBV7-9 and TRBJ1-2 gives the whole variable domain DTGVSQNPRHKITKRGQNVTFRCDPISEHNRLYWYRQTLGQGPEFLTYFQNEAQLEKSRLLSDRFSAERPKGSFSTLEIQRTEQGDSAMYLCASSQGTDGHGYTFGSGTRLTVV.

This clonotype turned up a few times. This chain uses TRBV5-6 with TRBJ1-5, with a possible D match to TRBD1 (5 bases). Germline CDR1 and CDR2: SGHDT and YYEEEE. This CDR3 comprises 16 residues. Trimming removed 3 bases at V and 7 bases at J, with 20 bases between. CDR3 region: CASSSVRGLGGQPQHF. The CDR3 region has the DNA TGTGCCAGCAGCTCCGTTAGGGGCCTCGGGGGACAGCCCCAGCATTTT. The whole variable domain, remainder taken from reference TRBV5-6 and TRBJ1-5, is DAGVTQSPTHLIKTRGQQVTLRCSPKSGHDTVSWYQQALGQGPQFIFQYYEEEERQRGNFPDRFSGHQFPNYSSELNVNALLLGDSALYLCASSSVRGLGGQPQHFGDGTRLSIL.

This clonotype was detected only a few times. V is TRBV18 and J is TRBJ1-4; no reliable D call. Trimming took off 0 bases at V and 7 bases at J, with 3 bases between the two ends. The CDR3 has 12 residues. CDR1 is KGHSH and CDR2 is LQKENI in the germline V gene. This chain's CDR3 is CASSPPAEKLFF. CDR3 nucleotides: TGTGCCAGCTCACCACCGGCTGAAAAACTGTTTTTT.

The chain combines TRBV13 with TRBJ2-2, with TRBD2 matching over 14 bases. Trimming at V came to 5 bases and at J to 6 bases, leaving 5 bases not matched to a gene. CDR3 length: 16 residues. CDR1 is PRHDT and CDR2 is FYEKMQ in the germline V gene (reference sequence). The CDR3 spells CASSEGLAGVAGELFF. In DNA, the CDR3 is TGTGCCAGCAGCGAGGGACTAGCGGGAGTAGCCGGGGAGCTGTTTTTT.

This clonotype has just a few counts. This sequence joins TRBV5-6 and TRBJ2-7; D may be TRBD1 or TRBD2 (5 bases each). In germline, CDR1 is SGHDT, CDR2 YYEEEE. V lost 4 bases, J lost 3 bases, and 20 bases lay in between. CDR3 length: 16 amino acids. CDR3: CASSPSYGDVNYEQYF. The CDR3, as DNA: TGTGCCAGCAGCCCTTCGTACGGGGACGTAAACTACGAGCAGTACTTC.

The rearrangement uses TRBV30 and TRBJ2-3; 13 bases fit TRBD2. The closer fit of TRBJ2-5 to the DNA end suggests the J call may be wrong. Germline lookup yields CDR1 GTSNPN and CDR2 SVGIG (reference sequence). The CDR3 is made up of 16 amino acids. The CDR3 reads CAWSVGLAGTRETQYF. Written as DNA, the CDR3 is TGTGCCTGGAGTGTGGGACTAGCGGGGACTCGAGAGACCCAGTACTTC.

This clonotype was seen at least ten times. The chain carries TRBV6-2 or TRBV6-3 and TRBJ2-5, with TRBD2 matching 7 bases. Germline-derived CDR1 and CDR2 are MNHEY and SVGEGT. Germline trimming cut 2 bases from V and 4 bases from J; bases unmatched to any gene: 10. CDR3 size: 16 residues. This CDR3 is CASSYIGGRERETQYF. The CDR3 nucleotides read TGTGCCAGCAGTTACATCGGTGGGAGGGAGAGAGAGACCCAGTACTTC.

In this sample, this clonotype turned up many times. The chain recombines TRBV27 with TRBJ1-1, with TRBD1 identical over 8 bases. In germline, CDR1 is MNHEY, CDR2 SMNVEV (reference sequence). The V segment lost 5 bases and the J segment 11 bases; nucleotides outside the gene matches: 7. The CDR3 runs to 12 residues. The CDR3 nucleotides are TGTGCCAGCAGTATAGGACAGGGTCGGGCTTTCTTT. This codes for CASSIGQGRAFF.

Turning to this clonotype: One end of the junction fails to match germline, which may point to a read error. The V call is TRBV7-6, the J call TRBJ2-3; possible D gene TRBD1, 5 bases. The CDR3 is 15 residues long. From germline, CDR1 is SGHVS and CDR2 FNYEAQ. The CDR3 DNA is TGTGCTAGCAGCTTAGGGGTACCCCGCACAGATACGCAGTATTTT. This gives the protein CASSLGVPRTDTQYF.

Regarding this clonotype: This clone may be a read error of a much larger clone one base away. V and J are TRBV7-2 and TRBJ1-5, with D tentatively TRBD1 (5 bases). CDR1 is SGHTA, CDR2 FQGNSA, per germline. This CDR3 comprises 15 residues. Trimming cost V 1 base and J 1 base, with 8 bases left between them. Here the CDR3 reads CASSLVGASNQPQHF. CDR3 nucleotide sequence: TGTGCCAGCAGCTTAGTAGGGGCAAGCAATCAGCCCCAGCATTTT.

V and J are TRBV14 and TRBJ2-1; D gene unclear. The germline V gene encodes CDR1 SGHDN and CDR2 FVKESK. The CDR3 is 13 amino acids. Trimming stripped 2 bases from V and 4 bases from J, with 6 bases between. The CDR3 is CASSQFPYNEQFF. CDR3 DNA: TGTGCCAGCAGCCAATTCCCATACAATGAGCAGTTCTTC.

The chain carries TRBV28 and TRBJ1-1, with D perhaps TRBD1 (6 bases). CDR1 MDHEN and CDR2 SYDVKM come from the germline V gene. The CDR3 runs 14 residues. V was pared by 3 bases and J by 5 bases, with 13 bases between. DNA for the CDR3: TGTGCCAGCAGTTTCATGAGGGGGGGGACTGAAGCTTTCTTT. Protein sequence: CASSFMRGGTEAFF.

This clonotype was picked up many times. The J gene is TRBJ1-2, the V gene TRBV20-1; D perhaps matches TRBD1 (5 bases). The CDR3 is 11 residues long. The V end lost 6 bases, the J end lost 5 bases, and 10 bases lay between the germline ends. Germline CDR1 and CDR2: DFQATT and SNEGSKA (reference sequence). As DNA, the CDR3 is TGCAGTGCCACGGGGCAGTATGGCTACACCTTC. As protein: CSATGQYGYTF.